This TCR beta chain comes out of a study of T cell responses to AZD1222 COVID-19 vaccine. The table came from immunoSEQ multiplex PCR; TCRdb's copy has only in-frame clones and leaves some out. The table has some 170,000 clones, roughly 90% seen once. Second doses at about 4 or about 12 weeks were pooled. Study results and caveats: Every sample of the repertoires postdated the peak T cell response.

The CDR3 runs 13 residues. Germline V gene sequence: CDR1 SGHRS, CDR2 YFSETQ. Trimming cost V 5 bases and J 1 base, with 9 bases left between them. For this clone: What it binds is unknown.

This sample comprised peripheral blood, obtained 28 days after the second AZD1222 dose. The receptor comes from an adult who received the AZD1222 COVID-19 vaccine. This chain uses TRBV5-1 with TRBJ1-1; D gene ambiguous. DNA of the CDR3: TGCGCCAGCAGTGTTTACAGGAACACTGAAGCTTTCTTT. Residues: CASSVYRNTEAFF.